This entry concerns a single TCR beta chain. No antigen is known for it. The data were produced by immunoSEQ multiplex PCR, yet TCRdb's version contains in-frame clones alone and is incomplete. The profile covers around 110,000 clones, with 90% to 95% appearing a single time and 0.25% to 0.3% taken by the ten largest. This record comes from a study of T cell repertoires and HLA-DP antigens. Study details: A couple of male donors and one female donor spanned ages 18-to-29 through 60-to-69. Pre-culture CD4+ samples used about 1.1 ug DNA versus about 210 ng for CD137+CD4+ sorts.

Trimming cost V 7 bases and J 0 bases, with 14 bases left between them. The germline V gene has CDR1 SGHRS and CDR2 YFSETQ. The CDR3 runs 15 residues. The sequence was obtained from a woman aged 18-29 years in good health and CMV-seronegative. This chain joins TRBV5-1 and TRBJ1-3; D may be TRBD1 (6 bases). The source material was CD4+ T cells from PBMCs. CDR3 region: CASSLGGHSGNTIYF. CDR3 DNA sequence: TGCGCCAGCTCCCTCGGGGGCCACTCTGGAAACACCATATATTTT. The full variable domain, completed using reference TRBV5-1 and TRBJ1-3, is KAGVTQTPRYLIKTRGQQVTLSCSPISGHRSVSWYQQTPGQGLQFLFEYFSETQRNKGNFPGRFSGRQFSNSRSEMNVSTLELGDSALYLCASSLGGHSGNTIYFGEGSWLTVV.